One and the same sample provided the 19 T cell receptor beta chains below, sequenced in a study of cytomegalovirus exposure and HLA in healthy donors. Repertoires were generated with immunoSEQ multiplex PCR, while TCRdb's copy carries only in-frame clones and drops some. This repertoire shows 200,000 or so clones, more than 75% found once; its top ten account for around 6.7%. The sample comprised PBMCs. The receptors stem from a man aged 18 to 35 in good health and CMV-seropositive.

This rearrangement joins TRBV7-2 to TRBJ1-5; tentatively, D is TRBD1 (5 bases). V was cut by 4 bases and J by 5 bases, with 18 bases left in between. The CDR3 has 16 amino acids. Germline V gives CDR1 SGHTA, CDR2 FQGNSA. DNA for the CDR3: TGTGCCAGCAGCTCCCAAGGAAAGGGGTTCGATCAGCCCCAGCATTTT. Encoded protein: CASSSQGKGFDQPQHF.

This clone has a count of ten or more. The gene calls are TRBV25-1 and TRBJ2-5; TRBD2 matches 7 bases. Trimming at V came to 4 bases and at J to 1 base, leaving 6 bases not matched to a gene. Germline CDR1 and CDR2: MGHDK and SYGVNS. The CDR3 contains 15 residues. The CDR3 here is CASSGGAGVQETQYF. CDR3 DNA sequence: TGTGCCAGCAGTGGTGGGGCGGGAGTCCAAGAGACCCAGTACTTC.

The chain has TRBV27 and TRBJ2-3; 9 nucleotides line up with TRBD2. This CDR3 region has 15 residues. The V segment lost 5 bases and the J segment 4 bases; nucleotides outside the gene matches: 7. Germline V gene lookup returns CDR1 MNHEY and CDR2 SMNVEV (reference sequence). The CDR3 region has the DNA TGTGCCAGCAGTGGGGATAGCGGGAGCCCAGATACGCAGTATTTT. Amino acid sequence: CASSGDSGSPDTQYF.

The chain links TRBV2 to TRBJ2-1; possible D gene TRBD2, 6 bases. This CDR3 contains 17 residues. Looked up from germline, CDR1 is SNHLY and CDR2 is FYNNEI. V gave up 1 base and J gave up 4 bases, with 17 bases separating them. CDR3: CASSEEDYLLYYNEQFF. CDR3 coding DNA: TGTGCCAGCAGTGAAGAGGACTACCTACTATATTACAATGAGCAGTTCTTC.

The V and J genes are TRBV4-2 and TRBJ1-4, with D unclear. V gave up 4 bases and J gave up 8 bases, with 14 bases separating them. This CDR3 is 14 amino acids long. Germline values: CDR1 LGHNA, CDR2 YNFKEQ. The CDR3 is CASSRREGGEKLFF. The CDR3 DNA reads TGTGCCAGCAGCCGCCGGGAGGGAGGAGAAAAACTGTTTTTT.

This rearrangement joins TRBV6-5 to TRBJ2-7; D is perhaps TRBD1 (7 bases). Germline values: CDR1 MNHEY, CDR2 SVGAGI. This CDR3 is built from 13 residues. V lost 6 bases, J lost 2 bases, and 11 bases lay in between. Here the CDR3 reads CASRRDRAYEQYF. As DNA, the CDR3 is TGTGCCAGCAGGCGGGACAGAGCCTACGAGCAGTACTTC.

This rearrangement joins TRBV23-1 to TRBJ2-6, with 12 bases aligning to TRBD1. TRBV23-1 is filed as an ORF, its function uncertain. The CDR3 runs to 20 residues. The J segment lost 2 bases and the V segment lost 4 bases, leaving 12 bases of the junction unmatched. CDR3 nucleotide sequence: TGCGCCAGCAGTCGAAAAAACCCCGGGACAGGGGGCCCTGGGGCCAACGTCCTGACTTTC. Encoded protein: CASSRKNPGTGGPGANVLTF.

A remark on this clone: Its ends do not fully match the called genes, so a read error is possible. The chain employs TRBV4-3 and TRBJ2-7, with 7 bases fitting TRBD2. The germline V gene has CDR1 LGHNA and CDR2 YSLEER. The CDR3 is made up of 13 amino acids. The CDR3 sequence is CASSQDLSGRAWF. As DNA, the CDR3 is TGCGCCAGCAGCCAAGATTTAAGTGGGAGGGCCTGGTTC.

The chain joins TRBV25-1 to TRBJ2-3; TRBD1 agrees at 7 bases. The J segment lost 4 bases and the V segment lost 1 base, leaving 11 bases of the junction unmatched. The CDR3 runs 17 residues. Germline CDR1 is MGHDK and CDR2 is SYGVNS. The CDR3 DNA follows: TGTGCCAGCAGTGAATCTCGAGGGGGCTCGGGCGCAGATACGCAGTATTTT. Amino acid sequence: CASSESRGGSGADTQYF.

The genes are TRBV4-1 and TRBJ1-2, with TRBD1 as a possible D gene (5 bases). From germline, CDR1 is MGHRA and CDR2 YSYEKL. V was trimmed by 2 bases and J by 2 bases, leaving 12 bases between them. The CDR3 has 15 amino acids. The CDR3 nucleotides read TGCGCCAGCAGCCAAACCGAAGGGGTGAACTATGGCTACACCTTC. Translating gives CASSQTEGVNYGYTF.

The rearrangement uses TRBV30 and TRBJ2-1; TRBD2 aligns across 7 bases. Per the germline V gene, CDR1 is GTSNPN and CDR2 is SVGIG (reference sequence). V was clipped by 2 bases and J by 8 bases; unmatched bases: 15. The CDR3 has 16 residues. Written as DNA, the CDR3 is TGTGCCTGGAGTCCGCATGGACTAGTAGGCCCCGATGAGCAGTTCTTC. Amino acid sequence: CAWSPHGLVGPDEQFF.

The chain couples TRBV27 to TRBJ2-7, with 9 bases lining up with TRBD1. Germline CDR1 is MNHEY and CDR2 is SMNVEV (reference sequence). The length of the CDR3 is 15 residues. The V gene end was trimmed by 4 bases and the J gene end by 2 bases; junction bases not matched to a gene: 6. CDR3 region: CASSYFRDRAYEQYF. CDR3 DNA sequence: TGTGCCAGCAGTTACTTCCGGGACAGGGCCTACGAGCAGTACTTC.

The chain has TRBV5-8 and TRBJ1-1; unclear D gene. The CDR3 runs to 14 residues. The germline CDR1 and CDR2 sequences are SGHTS and YDEGEE. Trimming took off 7 bases at V and 4 bases at J, with 17 bases between the two ends. DNA for the CDR3: TGTGCCAGCCTGGCAGCGTTGGTTGGCACTGAAGCTTTCTTT. It codes for CASLAALVGTEAFF. Looking up the rest from reference TRBV5-8 and TRBJ1-1 gives the full variable domain: EAGVTQSPTHLIKTRGQQATLRCSPISGHTSVYWYQQALGLGLQFLLWYDEGEERNRGNFPPRFSGRQFPNYSSELNVNALELEDSALYLCASLAALVGTEAFFGQGTRLTVV.

V gene TRBV30 combines with J gene TRBJ1-5, with a weak D call TRBD1 (6 bases). V was trimmed by 5 bases and J by 2 bases, leaving 13 bases between them. The CDR3 extends over 14 amino acids. Germline CDR1 and CDR2: GTSNPN and SVGIG (reference sequence). The CDR3 nucleotides read TGTGCCTGGGATACAGGACAGCGCAATCAGCCCCAGCATTTT. As protein: CAWDTGQRNQPQHF. The full variable domain, rest sourced from reference TRBV30 and TRBJ1-5, is SQTIHQWPATLVQPVGSPLSLECTVEGTSNPNLYWYRQAAGRGLQLLFYSVGIGQISSEVPQNLSASRPQDRQFILSSKKLLLSDSGFYLCAWDTGQRNQPQHFGDGTRLSIL.

This chain uses TRBV4-2 with TRBJ2-7; D is unclear. Per germline, CDR1 LGHNA and CDR2 YNFKEQ. Trimming removed 0 bases at V and 4 bases at J, with 10 bases between. This CDR3 comprises 14 residues. This CDR3 reads CASSQDYSAYEQYF. The CDR3 region has the DNA TGTGCCAGCAGCCAAGATTACTCCGCTTACGAGCAGTACTTC.

This clone was seen a single time. The genes are TRBV7-2 and TRBJ2-7; 8 bases are shared with TRBD2. CDR1 is SGHTA and CDR2 is FQGNSA in the germline V gene. This CDR3 spans 14 amino acids. With 1 base clipped from V and 5 bases from J, the junction kept 4 bases outside the gene matches. In nucleotides, the CDR3 is TGTGCCAGCAGCTTAGTCGCGACTAGCGACGAGCAGTACTTC. This translates into CASSLVATSDEQYF.

The V gene is TRBV14, the J gene TRBJ2-7; D might be TRBD2 (6 bases). CDR1 is SGHDN and CDR2 is FVKESK in the germline V gene. Deletions cut 4 bases from V and 2 bases from J, with 9 bases between. CDR3 length equals 13 residues. CDR3: CASSRAGTYEQYF. CDR3 DNA sequence: TGTGCCAGCAGCCGGGCGGGGACCTACGAGCAGTACTTC.

V gene TRBV7-3 combines with J gene TRBJ2-1, with 7 bases fitting TRBD1. The germline CDR1 and CDR2 sequences are SGHTA and FQGTGA. The CDR3 is 16 amino acids. J lost 0 bases, V lost 3 bases, and 5 bases had no gene match. The CDR3 protein is CASSFTPGGSYNEQFF. CDR3 nucleotide sequence: TGTGCCAGCAGCTTCACCCCAGGGGGCTCCTACAATGAGCAGTTCTTC.

This chain links TRBV5-4 with TRBJ2-7; 12 bases agree with TRBD1. V shed 4 bases, J shed 6 bases, and the junction held 5 bases outside the gene matches. Germline CDR1 is SGHNT and CDR2 is YYREEE (reference sequence). This CDR3 comprises 14 residues. The CDR3 DNA reads as TGTGCCAGCAGCGAGGGACAGGGGGCGCGCGAGCAGTACTTC. Its protein is CASSEGQGAREQYF.